Presented here are 21 T cell receptor beta chains from one specimen sequenced in a study of cytomegalovirus exposure and HLA in healthy donors. The PCR used 60 Vbeta and 13 Jbeta primers. TCRdb's copy holds only in-frame clones and misses some; the assay was immunoSEQ multiplex PCR. This sample has about 60,000 clones, with approximately 71% found just once. The sequencing input was PBMCs. Receptors originate from a man aged 35-49 years in good health and CMV-seropositive.

V and J are TRBV2 and TRBJ2-5; TRBD2 agrees at 7 bases. Germline trimming cut 7 bases from V and 7 bases from J; bases unmatched to any gene: 9. Germline V gives CDR1 SNHLY, CDR2 FYNNEI. The CDR3 sequence is 13 residues long. The CDR3 sequence is CASMGRERGTQYF. CDR3 sequence (DNA): TGTGCCAGCATGGGGAGGGAGCGGGGGACCCAGTACTTC. Full variable domain (outside the CDR3, taken from reference TRBV2 and TRBJ2-5): EPEVTQTPSHQVTQMGQEVILRCVPISNHLYFYWYRQILGQKVEFLVSFYNNEISEKSEIFDDQFSVERPDGSNFTLKIRSTKLEDSAMYFCASMGRERGTQYFGPGTRLLVL.

The chain joins TRBV19 to TRBJ1-5, with a possible D match to TRBD1 (6 bases). Germline V gives CDR1 LNHDA, CDR2 SQIVND (reference sequence). The germline V and J ends were trimmed by 10 bases and 2 bases, with 15 bases remaining between them. The CDR3 is made up of 14 amino acids. The CDR3 spells CATQGGGGNQPQHF. CDR3 bases: TGTGCCACACAGGGAGGGGGGGGCAATCAGCCCCAGCATTTT.

The chain carries TRBV19 and TRBJ1-6; 9 bases are a match to TRBD1. The length of the CDR3 is 15 residues. The germline gives CDR1 LNHDA, CDR2 SQIVND (reference sequence). Unmatched junction bases numbered 9, after V lost 5 bases and J lost 10 bases. The CDR3 is CASSPWGQGTSPLHF. The CDR3 coding sequence is TGTGCCAGTAGTCCTTGGGGACAGGGAACGTCACCCCTCCACTTT.

This clone was detected only once. The chain joins TRBV6-1 to TRBJ1-3; possibly TRBD1 for D (5 bases). The V gene's germline CDR1 is MNHNS and CDR2 SASEGT. The CDR3 runs 15 residues. This CDR3 reads CASTGTRDSGNTIYF. CDR3 bases: TGTGCTTCTACCGGGACTCGCGACTCTGGAAACACCATATATTTT.

J is TRBJ2-1 and V is TRBV2, with TRBD2 matching 8 bases. The CDR3 consists of 14 residues. The germline V gene has CDR1 SNHLY and CDR2 FYNNEI. V lost 6 bases to trimming and J lost 7 bases; unmatched junction nucleotides: 8. CDR3 bases: TGTGCCAGCAGGGCCGATAGCGGGGTTAATGAGCAGTTCTTC. Amino acid sequence: CASRADSGVNEQFF.

This clone was observed a few times. Other DNA sequences within the sample encode an identical CDR3. This chain uses TRBV9 with TRBJ2-3; tentatively, D is TRBD2 (7 bases). Trimming took off 4 bases at V and 4 bases at J, with 13 bases between the two ends. Germline CDR1 SGDLS, CDR2 YYNGEE. The CDR3 is 14 residues long. The CDR3 spells CASSPGGGPDTQYF. The CDR3, as DNA: TGTGCCAGCAGCCCGGGGGGCGGTCCAGATACGCAGTATTTT.

This chain uses TRBV4-1 with TRBJ1-3; TRBD1 is a possible D gene (5 bases). Trimming shortened V by 2 bases and J by 10 bases, and 21 bases separated the two germline ends. This CDR3 is 16 amino acids long. CDR1 is MGHRA and CDR2 is YSYEKL in the germline V gene. The DNA of the CDR3 is TGCGCCAGCAGCCAACTTAGTCGGTCCTTTAAGGGGACCATATATTTT. Its protein product is CASSQLSRSFKGTIYF.

This clone was detected only a few times. The rearrangement uses TRBV4-2 and TRBJ1-2; 7 bases are shared with TRBD1. V was clipped by 5 bases and J by 0 bases; unmatched bases: 9. The CDR3 contains 16 residues. Germline CDR1 is LGHNA and CDR2 is YNFKEQ. The CDR3 DNA reads TGTGCCAGCAGCTCAATCGGACAGGAGCCTAACTATGGCTACACCTTC. Amino acids: CASSSIGQEPNYGYTF.

V usage is TRBV20-1 and J usage is TRBJ2-2, with D unclear. Germline CDR1 is DFQATT and CDR2 is SNEGSKA (reference sequence). The V gene lost 2 bases and the J gene lost 5 bases, with 3 bases spanning the gap. The CDR3 is 11 amino acids. The CDR3 nucleotides are TGCAGTGCTAGATCAACCGGGGAGCTGTTTTTT. As protein: CSARSTGELFF.

The chain recombines TRBV4-1 with TRBJ2-3; a possible D gene is TRBD2 (6 bases). V shed 4 bases and J shed 9 bases, with 17 bases lying between them. CDR1 is MGHRA and CDR2 is YSYEKL in the germline V gene. The CDR3 is made up of 14 amino acids. The DNA of the CDR3 is TGCGCCAGCAGCCCCTTCCAGGGAGGAGAAACGCAGTATTTT. Translated: CASSPFQGGETQYF.

This chain connects TRBV7-2 to TRBJ1-5; 11 nucleotides align to TRBD1. The CDR3 is 17 residues long. With 5 bases clipped from V and 1 base from J, the junction kept 7 bases outside the gene matches. Germline lookup yields CDR1 SGHTA and CDR2 FQGNSA. DNA of the CDR3: TGTGCCAGCAGCCCCGGACAGGGGGCTCGGAGCAATCAGCCCCAGCATTTT. Amino acids: CASSPGQGARSNQPQHF.

The chain combines TRBV5-1 with TRBJ2-5; 7 bases match TRBD2. With 4 bases clipped from V and 1 base from J, the junction kept 4 bases outside the gene matches. The length of the CDR3 is 14 residues. In germline, CDR1 is SGHRS, CDR2 YFSETQ. The CDR3 reads CASSISGPQETQYF. DNA for the CDR3: TGCGCCAGCAGCATTAGCGGGCCCCAAGAGACCCAGTACTTC.

This chain uses TRBV7-9 with TRBJ1-1; perhaps TRBD1 as D (5 bases). Trimming took off 4 bases at V and 3 bases at J, with 12 bases between the two ends. The CDR3 contains 14 residues. CDR1 and CDR2 (germline): SEHNR, FQNEAQ (reference sequence). The chain's CDR3 is CASSSKTAYTEAFF. The CDR3 nucleotides read TGTGCCAGCAGCTCAAAGACAGCTTACACTGAAGCTTTCTTT.

A note on this clone: The germline gene is not matched at one end of the junction; a read error may be the cause. The rearrangement joins TRBV18 to TRBJ2-3, with 8 bases aligning to TRBD1. The germline gives CDR1 KGHSH, CDR2 LQKENI. The CDR3 sequence is 17 residues long. CDR3 nucleotide sequence: TGTGCCAGCTCACCACTTGAGACAGGGGTGGGCACACATACGCAGTATTTT. Translating gives CASSPLETGVGTHTQYF.

V is TRBV7-4 and J is TRBJ1-6; D is unresolved. This CDR3 comprises 20 residues. Germline V CDR1 and CDR2: SGHVT, SQSDAQ. The V end lost 0 bases, the J end lost 0 bases, and 18 bases lay between the germline ends. CDR3 sequence: CASSLAPSRTYSSYNSPLHF. The CDR3 DNA reads TGTGCCAGCAGCTTAGCCCCCTCCCGGACTTATAGCTCCTATAATTCACCCCTCCACTTT.

This clone was seen only a few times. This CDR3 reads CASSEGVVFSGRGGSLCNQPQHF. The DNA for the CDR3 is TGCGCCAGCAGTGAGGGCGTAGTTTTTTCGGGGAGAGGAGGGAGTCTTTGCAATCAGCCCCAGCATTTT. The chain employs TRBV10-1 and TRBJ1-5; D unresolved. This CDR3 comprises 23 residues. Trimming stripped 2 bases from V and 2 bases from J, with 34 bases between. Germline V CDR1 and CDR2: WNHNN, SYGVQD (reference sequence).

J is TRBJ1-1 and V is TRBV18; 10 bases agree with TRBD1. From germline, CDR1 is KGHSH and CDR2 LQKENI. This CDR3 contains 16 residues. Losses at the gene ends were 0 bases for V and 4 bases for J; bases not matched to a gene: 5. The CDR3 DNA reads TGTGCCAGCTCACCACCTCCCCGGACAGGGGGCACTGAAGCTTTCTTT. It codes for CASSPPPRTGGTEAFF.

Worth noting for this clone: Different DNA sequences within this sample yield the same CDR3. The chain employs TRBV6-5 and TRBJ1-5, with 9 bases fitting TRBD1. The V gene end was trimmed by 5 bases and the J gene end by 8 bases; junction bases not matched to a gene: 7. The CDR3 is 14 amino acids. Germline CDR1 is MNHEY and CDR2 is SVGAGI. The CDR3 region is CASSRQGDPEPQHF. In DNA, the CDR3 is TGTGCCAGCAGTCGACAGGGGGACCCGGAGCCCCAGCATTTT.

The chain couples TRBV19 to TRBJ1-2; 8 nucleotides line up with TRBD1. After removal of 5 bases from V and 3 bases from J, the junction contained 14 bases not matched to a gene. The length of the CDR3 is 17 residues. From germline, CDR1 is LNHDA and CDR2 SQIVND (reference sequence). CDR3 coding DNA: TGTGCCAGTAGTGGAGGGACAGGCGTTCCTTCCGACTATGGCTACACCTTC. This sequence encodes CASSGGTGVPSDYGYTF.

V is TRBV25-1 and J is TRBJ2-2; 8 nucleotides agree with TRBD2. J gave up 3 bases and V 8 bases, and 5 bases lay outside the gene matches. This CDR3 is 14 amino acids long. Germline V gene data show CDR1 as MGHDK and CDR2 as SYGVNS. The CDR3 loop is CASEPGLDTGELFF. As DNA, the CDR3 is TGTGCCAGCGAACCGGGACTAGACACCGGGGAGCTGTTTTTT.

The chain joins TRBV7-3 to TRBJ2-5, with 7 bases that match TRBD1. With 1 base clipped from V and 5 bases from J, the junction kept 7 bases outside the gene matches. CDR3 length equals 15 residues. Germline-derived CDR1 and CDR2 are SGHTA and FQGTGA. The CDR3 loop reads CASSLNKGAGETQYF. CDR3 DNA sequence: TGTGCCAGCAGCTTAAACAAGGGGGCCGGTGAGACCCAGTACTTC.